These T cell receptor beta chains were read from a single sample in a study of blood T cell repertoires in COVID-19. Clones were sequenced by immunoSEQ multiplex PCR, and TCRdb holds only the in-frame ones, with some missing. Here the sample spans more than 75,000 clones, about 90% being singletons. The sample was peripheral blood. The source of these receptors is a man aged 50 to 60 with COVID-19, enrolled during active disease. Both conserved end residues are part of each CDR3. Fields, in order: V gene, D gene, clone size, J gene, CDR3 DNA, CDR3 protein. The D gene is left open where the match is weak. Expanded clones are given a class, and other clones once, few, many or no size at all.

>TRBV5-8|TRBD1|.|TRBJ1-4
TGTGCCAGCAACCTGCGACAGGGTTCCTCTCTGTTTTTT
CASNLRQGSSLFF
>TRBV12-3/TRBV12-4|.|.|TRBJ2-7
TGTGCCAGCAGTTTAAGCGACGGCTACGAGCAGTACTTC
CASSLSDGYEQYF
>TRBV5-5|TRBD2|.|TRBJ2-3
TGTGCCAGCAGCTCGCAACTAGCGGGGGATACGCAGTATTTT
CASSSQLAGDTQYF
>TRBV19|TRBD2|.|TRBJ2-1
TGTGCCAGTAGTCTACTAGCGGGGGAGTACAATGAGCAGTTCTTC
CASSLLAGEYNEQFF
>TRBV7-8|.|.|TRBJ2-7
TGTGCCAGCAGCCCACAGGCCTATGTGGGCGAGCAGTACTTC
CASSPQAYVGEQYF
>TRBV7-8|.|.|TRBJ1-1
TGTGCCAGCAGCTTACGACAACACACTGAAGCTTTCTTT
CASSLRQHTEAFF
>TRBV6-5|TRBD1|.|TRBJ2-3
TGTGCCAGCATCTCTGGGCACAGGGGGACAGATACGCAGTATTTT
CASISGHRGTDTQYF
>TRBV3-1/TRBV3-2|.|once|TRBJ2-4
TGTGCCAGCAGTCAGGACTTGGTCAAAAACATTCAGTACTTC
CASSQDLVKNIQYF
>TRBV9|.|.|TRBJ1-3
TGTGCCAGCAGCGTAGTTGGCAGCTCTGGAAACACCATATATTTT
CASSVVGSSGNTIYF
>TRBV11-2|.|.|TRBJ2-7
TGTGCCAGCAGCATCGGACAGACCTACGAGCAGTACTTC
CASSIGQTYEQYF
>TRBV3-1/TRBV3-2|.|once|TRBJ2-5
TGTGCCAGCGCCCCGGTGGGGACACGACAAGAGACCCAGTACTTC
CASAPVGTRQETQYF
>TRBV6-1|TRBD1|.|TRBJ1-2
TGTGCCAGCAGTGAAGCGCTTCGGGACAGGGGGATGGGCTACACCTTC
CASSEALRDRGMGYTF
>TRBV7-6|TRBD1|.|TRBJ1-3
TGTGCCAGCAGCTACCGTGGGCCGAGGGGGCAAGGAAACACCATATATTTT
CASSYRGPRGQGNTIYF
>TRBV24-1|.|.|TRBJ2-2
TGTGCCACCAGTGATTTGTCAGGGAACACCGGGGAGCTGTTTTTT
CATSDLSGNTGELFF
>TRBV15|TRBD1|.|TRBJ2-6
TGTGCCACCGGACAGGGGCCCTCTGGGGCCAACGTCCTGACTTTC
CATGQGPSGANVLTF
>TRBV2|.|.|TRBJ1-1
TGTGCCAGCGGGACACGTGAAGCTTTCTTT
CASGTREAFF
>TRBV5-1|.|.|TRBJ2-7
TGCGCCAGCAGCTTGGTAGGGACACCGATAACCTACGAGCAGTACTTC
CASSLVGTPITYEQYF
>TRBV7-8|TRBD2|.|TRBJ2-3
TGTGCCAGCAGCTTTCTCTCGGCTAGCGGGGGGGGATCAGATACGCAGTATTTT
CASSFLSASGGGSDTQYF
>TRBV2|TRBD1|.|TRBJ1-5
TGTGCCAGCAGCGGGACAGGGGGATTGCAGCCCCAGCATTTT
CASSGTGGLQPQHF
>TRBV5-1|.|.|TRBJ1-1
TGCGCCAGCAGCTTGGCAGAGAACACTGAAGCTTTCTTT
CASSLAENTEAFF
>TRBV30|.|.|TRBJ1-6
TGTGCCTGGCGAACAGGCCCGTTGGGTTCACCCCTCCACTTT
CAWRTGPLGSPLHF
>TRBV11-2|.|.|TRBJ1-2
TGTGCCAGCAGTCACCTCAGGGATGGCTACACCTTC
CASSHLRDGYTF
>TRBV5-1|TRBD1|.|TRBJ2-7
TGCGCCAGCAGCTTGAGAGGGACAGGGTCGAGCGAGCAGTACTTC
CASSLRGTGSSEQYF